This T cell receptor beta chain originates from a study of shared clonotypes between healthy human individuals. Study as a whole: Each donor contributed plates that comprised three CD4 naive, three CD4 memory, two CD8 naive and one CD8 memory.

In germline, CDR1 is MNHEY, CDR2 SMNVEV (reference sequence). The CDR3 runs 14 residues. Trimming pared 3 bases from V and 3 bases from J, leaving 12 bases between. Study-wide results and limits: A reduction in generation probabilities was seen for non-shared clonotypes relative to those shared by all four donors.

The input for sorted-subset replicate PCRs was approximately 190 ng DNA, tens of thousands of T cell genomes. Some clones are missing from TCRdb's copy, which holds only in-frame ones; the method was immunoSEQ multiplex PCR. Here the sample spans 560,000 or so clones, 95% to 97% being singletons. Points on this clone: Its antigen is currently unknown.

Naive CD8 cells, CD45RO-negative and positively selected for CCR7, excluded terminally differentiated effector memory CD45RA+ cells. Participating donors were healthy, HIV-negative adults free of recent acute infections or vaccinations. This chain connects TRBV27 to TRBJ2-7, with D possibly matching TRBD2 (5 bases). Specimen: naive CD8+ T cells sorted from blood. This TCR came from a woman younger than 45 in good health. CDR3 protein: CASSFRGRNYEQYF. The CDR3 DNA reads as TGTGCCAGCAGTTTCCGCGGGCGAAACTACGAGCAGTACTTC.